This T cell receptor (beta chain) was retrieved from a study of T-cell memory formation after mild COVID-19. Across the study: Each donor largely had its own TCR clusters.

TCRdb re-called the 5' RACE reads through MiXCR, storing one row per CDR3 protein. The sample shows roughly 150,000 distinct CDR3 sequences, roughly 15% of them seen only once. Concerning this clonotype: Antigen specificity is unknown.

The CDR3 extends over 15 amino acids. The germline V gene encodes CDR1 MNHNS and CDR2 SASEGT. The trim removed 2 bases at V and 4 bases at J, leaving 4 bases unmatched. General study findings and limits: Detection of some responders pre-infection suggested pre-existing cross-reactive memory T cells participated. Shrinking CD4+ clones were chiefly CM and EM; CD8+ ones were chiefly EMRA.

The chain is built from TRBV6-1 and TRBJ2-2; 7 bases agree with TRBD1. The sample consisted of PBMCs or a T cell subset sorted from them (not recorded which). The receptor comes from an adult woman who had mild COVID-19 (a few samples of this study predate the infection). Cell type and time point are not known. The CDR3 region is CASSEINRGTGELFF. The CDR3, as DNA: TGTGCCAGCAGTGAAATTAACAGGGGCACCGGGGAGCTGTTTTTT.